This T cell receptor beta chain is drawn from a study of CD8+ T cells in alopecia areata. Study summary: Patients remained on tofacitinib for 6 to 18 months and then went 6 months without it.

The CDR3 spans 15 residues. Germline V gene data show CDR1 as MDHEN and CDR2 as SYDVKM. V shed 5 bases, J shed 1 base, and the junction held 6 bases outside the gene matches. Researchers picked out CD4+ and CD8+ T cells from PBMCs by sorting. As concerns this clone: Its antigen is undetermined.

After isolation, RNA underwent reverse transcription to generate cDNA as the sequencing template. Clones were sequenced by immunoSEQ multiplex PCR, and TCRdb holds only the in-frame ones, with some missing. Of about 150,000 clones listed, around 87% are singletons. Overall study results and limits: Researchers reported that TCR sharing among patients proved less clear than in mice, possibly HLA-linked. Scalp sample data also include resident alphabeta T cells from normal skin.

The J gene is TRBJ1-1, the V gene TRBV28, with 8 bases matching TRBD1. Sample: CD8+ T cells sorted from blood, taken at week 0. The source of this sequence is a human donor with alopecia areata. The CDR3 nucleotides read TGTGCCAGCAGTCCAGGACAGGGATGGAACACTGAAGCTTTCTTT. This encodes CASSPGQGWNTEAFF.